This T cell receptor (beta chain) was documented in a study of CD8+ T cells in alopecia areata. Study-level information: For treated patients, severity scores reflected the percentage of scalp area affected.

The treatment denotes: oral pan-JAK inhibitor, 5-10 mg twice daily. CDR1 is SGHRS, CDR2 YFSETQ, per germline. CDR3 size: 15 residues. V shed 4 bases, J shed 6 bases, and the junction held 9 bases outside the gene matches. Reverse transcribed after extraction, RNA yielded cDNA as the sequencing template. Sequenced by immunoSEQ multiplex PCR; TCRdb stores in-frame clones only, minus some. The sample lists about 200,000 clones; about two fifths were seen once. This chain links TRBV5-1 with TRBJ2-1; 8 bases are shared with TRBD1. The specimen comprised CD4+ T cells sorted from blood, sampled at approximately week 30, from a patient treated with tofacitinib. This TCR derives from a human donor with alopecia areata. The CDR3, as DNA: TGCGCCAGCAGCAGTGGACAGGGTACGTTCAATGAGCAGTTCTTC. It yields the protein CASSSGQGTFNEQFF.